These 7 T cell receptor beta chains originate from one sample sequenced in a study of cytotoxic CD8 clonotypes in ibrutinib-treated CLL. The protocol was immunoSEQ multiplex PCR, while the TCRdb copy is restricted to in-frame clones and leaves out a portion. The repertoire holds approximately 130,000 clones, with less than 90% as singletons. The source was PBMCs, collected after 24 months of ibrutinib treatment. All receptors derive from a human donor with chronic lymphocytic leukemia.

The table lists this clone with a count of one. The chain recombines TRBV7-3 with TRBJ2-3; D is uncertain. Between the trimmed V and J ends, which lost 0 bases and 6 bases, there was a span of 7 bases. Germline V gives CDR1 SGHTA, CDR2 FQGTGA. The CDR3 covers 13 residues. The CDR3 DNA reads TGTGCCAGCAGCTTAACGTCCCCTGATACGCAGTATTTT. Protein product: CASSLTSPDTQYF. Full variable domain (remainder filled in from reference TRBV7-3 and TRBJ2-3): GAGVSQTPSNKVTEKGKYVELRCDPISGHTALYWYRQSLGQGPEFLIYFQGTGAADDSGLPNDRFFAVRPEGSVSTLKIQRTERGDSAVYLCASSLTSPDTQYFGPGTRLTVL.

V is TRBV9 and J is TRBJ1-5, with D maybe TRBD1 (5 bases). The germline V gene encodes CDR1 SGDLS and CDR2 YYNGEE. With 3 bases removed from V and 3 bases from J, the gap between germline ends came to 16 bases. This CDR3 contains 16 residues. DNA of the CDR3: TGTGCCAGCAGCGCTTCAGGGTTTGGCCTCAATCAGCCCCAGCATTTT. Its protein product is CASSASGFGLNQPQHF.

The V gene is TRBV5-1, the J gene TRBJ2-6; 10 bases match TRBD2. The CDR3 sequence is 20 residues long. The ends lost 0 bases at V and 0 bases at J; junction bases unmatched: 9. The germline V gene has CDR1 SGHRS and CDR2 YFSETQ. The CDR3 loop reads CASSLGWLAGDVSGANVLTF. The CDR3 region has the DNA TGCGCCAGCAGCTTGGGATGGCTAGCGGGGGACGTCTCTGGGGCCAACGTCCTGACTTTC.

The chain uses TRBV18 and TRBJ2-5; possible D gene TRBD1, 6 bases. This CDR3 is built from 13 residues. The V end was cut by 4 bases, the J end by 2 bases, with 8 bases between. In germline, CDR1 is KGHSH, CDR2 LQKENI. CDR3 in DNA: TGTGCCAGCTCACGAGGGACACAAGAGACCCAGTACTTC. It yields the protein CASSRGTQETQYF.

This CDR3 is CASSPRGPYEQYF. Written as DNA, the CDR3 is TGTGCCAGCAGCCCCAGGGGTCCGTACGAGCAGTACTTC. The rearrangement uses TRBV7-9 and TRBJ2-7, with D perhaps TRBD1 (6 bases). The CDR3 runs 13 residues. V lost 5 bases, J lost 4 bases, and 12 bases lay in between. The germline V gene encodes CDR1 SEHNR and CDR2 FQNEAQ (reference sequence).

This sequence joins TRBV6-5 and TRBJ2-7; D gene uncertain. The germline V and J ends were trimmed by 0 bases and 3 bases, with 6 bases remaining between them. CDR1 is MNHEY and CDR2 is SVGAGI in the germline V gene. This CDR3 has 13 residues. CDR3 sequence (DNA): TGTGCCAGCAGTTACTCGGACCTCTACGAGCAGTACTTC. Translation gives CASSYSDLYEQYF.

The V and J genes are TRBV9 and TRBJ2-3; 10 bases match TRBD2. This CDR3 comprises 18 residues. V trimming: 0 bases; J trimming: 4 bases; junction bases outside the gene matches: 11. Germline CDR1 SGDLS, CDR2 YYNGEE. CDR3 sequence reads: CASSVGVASGGGSDTQYF. The CDR3 nucleotides read TGTGCCAGCAGCGTAGGAGTGGCTAGCGGGGGTGGGTCAGATACGCAGTATTTT. The entire variable domain, with the rest obtained from reference TRBV9 and TRBJ2-3, is as follows: DSGVTQTPKHLITATGQRVTLRCSPRSGDLSVYWYQQSLDQGLQFLIQYYNGEERAKGNILERFSAQQFPDLHSELNLSSLELGDSALYFCASSVGVASGGGSDTQYFGPGTRLTVL.